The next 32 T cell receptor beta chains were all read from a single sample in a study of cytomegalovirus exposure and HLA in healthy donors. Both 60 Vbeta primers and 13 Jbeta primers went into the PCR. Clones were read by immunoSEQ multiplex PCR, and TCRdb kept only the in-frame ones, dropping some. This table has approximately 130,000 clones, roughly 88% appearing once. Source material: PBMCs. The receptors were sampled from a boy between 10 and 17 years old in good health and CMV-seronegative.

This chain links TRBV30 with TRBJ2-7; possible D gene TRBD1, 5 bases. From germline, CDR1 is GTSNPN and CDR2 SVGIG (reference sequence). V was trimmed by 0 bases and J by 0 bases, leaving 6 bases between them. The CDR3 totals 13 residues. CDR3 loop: CAWSVQGSYEQYF. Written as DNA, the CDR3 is TGTGCCTGGAGTGTCCAGGGCTCCTACGAGCAGTACTTC.

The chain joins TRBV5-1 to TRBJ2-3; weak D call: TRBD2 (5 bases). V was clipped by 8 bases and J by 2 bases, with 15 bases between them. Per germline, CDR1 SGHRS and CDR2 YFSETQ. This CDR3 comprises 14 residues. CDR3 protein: CASGLGSPTDTQYF. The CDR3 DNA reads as TGCGCCAGTGGATTGGGGAGCCCCACAGATACGCAGTATTTT. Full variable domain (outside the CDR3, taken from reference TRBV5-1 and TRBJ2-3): KAGVTQTPRYLIKTRGQQVTLSCSPISGHRSVSWYQQTPGQGLQFLFEYFSETQRNKGNFPGRFSGRQFSNSRSEMNVSTLELGDSALYLCASGLGSPTDTQYFGPGTRLTVL.

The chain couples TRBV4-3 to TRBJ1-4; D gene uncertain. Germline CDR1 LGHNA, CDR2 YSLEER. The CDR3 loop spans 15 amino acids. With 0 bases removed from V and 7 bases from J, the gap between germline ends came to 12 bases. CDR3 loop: CASSQDLTGGEKLFF. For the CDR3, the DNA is TGCGCCAGCAGCCAAGATCTGACCGGCGGTGAAAAACTGTTTTTT.

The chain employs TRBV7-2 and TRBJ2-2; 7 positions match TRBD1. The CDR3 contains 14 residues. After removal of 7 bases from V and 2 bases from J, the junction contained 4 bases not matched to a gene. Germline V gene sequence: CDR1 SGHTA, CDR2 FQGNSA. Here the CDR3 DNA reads TGTGCCAGCACCCGGGACAGCAACACCGGGGAGCTGTTTTTT. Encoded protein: CASTRDSNTGELFF.

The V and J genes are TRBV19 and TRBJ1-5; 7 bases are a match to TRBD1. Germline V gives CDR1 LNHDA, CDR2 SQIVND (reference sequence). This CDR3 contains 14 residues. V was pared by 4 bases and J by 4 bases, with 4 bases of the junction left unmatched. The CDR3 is CASSNRGLNQPQHF. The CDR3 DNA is TGTGCCAGTAGTAACAGGGGCCTGAATCAGCCCCAGCATTTT.

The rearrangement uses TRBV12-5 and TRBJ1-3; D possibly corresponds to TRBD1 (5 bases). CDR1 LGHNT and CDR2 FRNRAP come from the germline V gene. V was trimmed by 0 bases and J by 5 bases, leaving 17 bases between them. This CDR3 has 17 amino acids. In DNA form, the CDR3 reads TGTGCTAGTGGTTTGGTAGGATTCGGGCAGGGAAGAAACACCATATATTTT. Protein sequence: CASGLVGFGQGRNTIYF.

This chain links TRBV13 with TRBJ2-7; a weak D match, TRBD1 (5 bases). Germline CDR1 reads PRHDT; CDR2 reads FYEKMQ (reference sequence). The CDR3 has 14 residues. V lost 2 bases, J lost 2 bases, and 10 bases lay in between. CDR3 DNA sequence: TGTGCCAGCAGCTTACAGGGTAACACCTACGAGCAGTACTTC. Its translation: CASSLQGNTYEQYF. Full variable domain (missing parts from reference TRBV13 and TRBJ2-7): AAGVIQSPRHLIKEKRETATLKCYPIPRHDTVYWYQQGPGQDPQFLISFYEKMQSDKGSIPDRFSAQQFSDYHSELNMSSLELGDSALYFCASSLQGNTYEQYFGPGTRLTVT.

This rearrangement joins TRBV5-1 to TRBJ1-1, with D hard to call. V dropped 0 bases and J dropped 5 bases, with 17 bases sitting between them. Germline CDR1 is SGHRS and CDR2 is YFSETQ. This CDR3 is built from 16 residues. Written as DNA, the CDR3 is TGCGCCAGCAGCTTGGTGGGTTGGGAGAGCGATACTGAAGCTTTCTTT. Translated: CASSLVGWESDTEAFF. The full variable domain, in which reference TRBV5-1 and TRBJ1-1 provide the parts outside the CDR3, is KAGVTQTPRYLIKTRGQQVTLSCSPISGHRSVSWYQQTPGQGLQFLFEYFSETQRNKGNFPGRFSGRQFSNSRSEMNVSTLELGDSALYLCASSLVGWESDTEAFFGQGTRLTVV.

In nucleotides, the CDR3 is TGTGCCAGCAGCTTACGGTTTCTAGCGGAGGGGGGTGAGCAGTTCTTC. Its translation: CASSLRFLAEGGEQFF. J is TRBJ2-1 and V is TRBV11-3; tentatively, D is TRBD2 (7 bases). The CDR3 spans 16 residues. The germline CDR1 and CDR2 sequences are SGHNT and YENEEA. V lost 2 bases and J 9 bases, leaving 20 bases between the germline ends.

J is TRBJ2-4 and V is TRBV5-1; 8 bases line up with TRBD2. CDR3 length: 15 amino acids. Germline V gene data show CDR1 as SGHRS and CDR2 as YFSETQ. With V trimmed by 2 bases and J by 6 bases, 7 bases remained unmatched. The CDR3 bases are TGCGCCAGCAGCTTACCCGCTAGCGGGCTAAACATTCAGTACTTC. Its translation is CASSLPASGLNIQYF.

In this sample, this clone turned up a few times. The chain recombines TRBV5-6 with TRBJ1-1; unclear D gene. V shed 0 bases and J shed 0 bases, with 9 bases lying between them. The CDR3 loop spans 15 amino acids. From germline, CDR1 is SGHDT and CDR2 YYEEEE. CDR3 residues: CASSLVDSLNTEAFF. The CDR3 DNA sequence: TGTGCCAGCAGCTTGGTGGACTCTTTGAACACTGAAGCTTTCTTT.

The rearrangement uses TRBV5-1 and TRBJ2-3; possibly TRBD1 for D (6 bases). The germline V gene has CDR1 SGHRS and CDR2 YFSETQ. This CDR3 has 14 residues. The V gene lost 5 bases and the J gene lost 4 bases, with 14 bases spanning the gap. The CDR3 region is CASSPQGPSDTQYF. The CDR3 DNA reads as TGCGCCAGCAGTCCCCAGGGGCCCTCAGATACGCAGTATTTT.

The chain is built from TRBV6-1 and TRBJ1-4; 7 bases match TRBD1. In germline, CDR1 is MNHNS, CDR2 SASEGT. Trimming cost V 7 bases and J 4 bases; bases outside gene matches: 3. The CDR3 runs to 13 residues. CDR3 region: CASMGQYNEKLFF. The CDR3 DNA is TGTGCCAGCATGGGACAGTATAATGAAAAACTGTTTTTT.

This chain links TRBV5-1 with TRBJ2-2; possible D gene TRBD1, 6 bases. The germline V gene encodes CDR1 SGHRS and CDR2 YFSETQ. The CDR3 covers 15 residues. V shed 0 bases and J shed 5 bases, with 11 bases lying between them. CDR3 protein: CASSLEVTGTGELFF. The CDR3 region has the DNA TGCGCCAGCAGCTTGGAGGTTACAGGGACCGGGGAGCTGTTTTTT. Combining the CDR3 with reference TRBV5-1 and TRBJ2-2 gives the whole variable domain KAGVTQTPRYLIKTRGQQVTLSCSPISGHRSVSWYQQTPGQGLQFLFEYFSETQRNKGNFPGRFSGRQFSNSRSEMNVSTLELGDSALYLCASSLEVTGTGELFFGEGSRLTVL.

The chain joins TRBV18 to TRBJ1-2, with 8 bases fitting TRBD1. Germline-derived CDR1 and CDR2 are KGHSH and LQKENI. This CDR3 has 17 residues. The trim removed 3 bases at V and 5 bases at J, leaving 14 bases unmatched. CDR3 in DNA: TGTGCCAGCTCACCTCAGGGGGCACTGGATACTGGGTATGGCTACACCTTC. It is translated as CASSPQGALDTGYGYTF.

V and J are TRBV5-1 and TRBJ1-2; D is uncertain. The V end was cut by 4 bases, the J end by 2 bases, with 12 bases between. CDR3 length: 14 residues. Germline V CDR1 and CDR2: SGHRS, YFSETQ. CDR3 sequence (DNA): TGCGCCAGCAGCGTCGATACAAAAAACTATGGCTACACCTTC. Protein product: CASSVDTKNYGYTF.

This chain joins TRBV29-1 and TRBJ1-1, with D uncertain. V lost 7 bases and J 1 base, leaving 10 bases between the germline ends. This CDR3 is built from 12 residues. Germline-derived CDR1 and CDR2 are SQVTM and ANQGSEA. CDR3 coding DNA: TGCAGCGGTAAGAGAGAGAACACTGAAGCTTTCTTT. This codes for CSGKRENTEAFF.

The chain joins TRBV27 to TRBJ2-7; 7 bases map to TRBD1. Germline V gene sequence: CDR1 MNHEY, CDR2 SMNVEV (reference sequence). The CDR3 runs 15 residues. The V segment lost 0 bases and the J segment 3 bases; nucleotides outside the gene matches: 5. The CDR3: CASSLSTGNHYEQYF. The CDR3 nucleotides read TGTGCCAGCAGTTTATCGACAGGGAACCACTACGAGCAGTACTTC.

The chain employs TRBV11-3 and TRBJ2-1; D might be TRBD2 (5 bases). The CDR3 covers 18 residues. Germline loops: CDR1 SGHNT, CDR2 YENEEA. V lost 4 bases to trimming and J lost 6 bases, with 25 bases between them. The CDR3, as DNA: TGTGCCAGCAGCTCCAAACCCGCCGGACTGGTTGTTCCCAATGAGCAGTTCTTC. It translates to CASSSKPAGLVVPNEQFF.

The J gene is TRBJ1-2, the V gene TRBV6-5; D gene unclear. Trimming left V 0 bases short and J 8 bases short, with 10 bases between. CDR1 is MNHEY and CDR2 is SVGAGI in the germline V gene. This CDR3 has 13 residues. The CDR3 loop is CASSYSPGFGYTF. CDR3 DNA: TGTGCCAGCAGTTACTCTCCGGGATTCGGCTACACCTTC.

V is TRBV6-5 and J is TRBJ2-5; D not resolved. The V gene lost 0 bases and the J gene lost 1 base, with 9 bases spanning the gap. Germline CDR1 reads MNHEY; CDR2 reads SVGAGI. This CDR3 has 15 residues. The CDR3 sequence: CASSYSRVIQETQYF. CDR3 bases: TGTGCCAGCAGTTACTCCCGGGTCATCCAAGAGACCCAGTACTTC.

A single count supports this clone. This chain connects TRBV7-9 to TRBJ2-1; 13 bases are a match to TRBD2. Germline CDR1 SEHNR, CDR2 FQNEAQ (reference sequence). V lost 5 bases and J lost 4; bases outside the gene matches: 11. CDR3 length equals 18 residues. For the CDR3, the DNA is TGTGCCAGCAGCCTGACGGACCTGGGACTAGCGGGGTACAATGAGCAGTTCTTC. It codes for CASSLTDLGLAGYNEQFF.

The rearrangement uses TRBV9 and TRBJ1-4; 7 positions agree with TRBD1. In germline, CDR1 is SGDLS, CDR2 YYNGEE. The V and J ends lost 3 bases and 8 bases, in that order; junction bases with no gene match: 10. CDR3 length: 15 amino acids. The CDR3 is CASSARTGGGEKLFF. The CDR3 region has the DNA TGTGCCAGCAGCGCCCGGACAGGTGGGGGCGAAAAACTGTTTTTT.

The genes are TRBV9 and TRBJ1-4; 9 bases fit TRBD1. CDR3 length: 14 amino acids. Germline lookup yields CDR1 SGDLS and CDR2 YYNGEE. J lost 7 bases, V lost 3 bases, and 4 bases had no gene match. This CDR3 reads CASSAGTGLEKLFF. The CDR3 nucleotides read TGTGCCAGCAGCGCCGGGACAGGGCTTGAAAAACTGTTTTTT.

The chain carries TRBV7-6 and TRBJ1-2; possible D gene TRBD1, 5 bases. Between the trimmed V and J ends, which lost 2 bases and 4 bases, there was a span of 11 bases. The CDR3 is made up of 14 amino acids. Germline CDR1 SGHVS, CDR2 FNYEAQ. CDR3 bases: TGTGCCAGCAGCTTAAGTCGGGGGAGCTATGGCTACACCTTC. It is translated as CASSLSRGSYGYTF.

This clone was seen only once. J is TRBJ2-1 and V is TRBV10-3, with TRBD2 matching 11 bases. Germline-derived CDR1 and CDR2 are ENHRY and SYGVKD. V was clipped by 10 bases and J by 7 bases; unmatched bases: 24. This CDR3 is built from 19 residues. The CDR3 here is CATNPGTSGYTRLGNEQFF. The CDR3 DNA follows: TGTGCCACAAATCCCGGGACTAGCGGATACACGAGACTGGGGAATGAGCAGTTCTTC.

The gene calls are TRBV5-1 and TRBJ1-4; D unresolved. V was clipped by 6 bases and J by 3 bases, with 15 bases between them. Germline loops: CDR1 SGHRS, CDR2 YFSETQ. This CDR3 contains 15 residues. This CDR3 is CASTSVSGANEKLFF. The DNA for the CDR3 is TGCGCCAGCACGAGCGTGTCGGGAGCTAATGAAAAACTGTTTTTT.

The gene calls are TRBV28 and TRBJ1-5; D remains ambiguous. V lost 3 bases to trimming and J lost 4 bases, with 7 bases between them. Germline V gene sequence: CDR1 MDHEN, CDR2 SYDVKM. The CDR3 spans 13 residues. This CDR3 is CASSFPRNQPQHF. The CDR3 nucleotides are TGTGCCAGCAGTTTCCCGCGGAATCAGCCCCAGCATTTT.

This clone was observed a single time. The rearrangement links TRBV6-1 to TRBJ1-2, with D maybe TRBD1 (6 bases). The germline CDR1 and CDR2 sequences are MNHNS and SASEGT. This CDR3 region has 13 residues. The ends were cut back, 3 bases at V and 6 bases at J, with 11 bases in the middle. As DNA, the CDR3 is TGTGCCAGCAGTGAGTGGGGGCCTAATGGCTACACCTTC. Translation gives CASSEWGPNGYTF.

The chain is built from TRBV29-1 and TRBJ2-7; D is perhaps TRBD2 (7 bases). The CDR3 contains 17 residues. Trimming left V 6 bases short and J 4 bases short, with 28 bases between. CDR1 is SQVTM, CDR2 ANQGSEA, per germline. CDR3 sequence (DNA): TGCAGCGTGTACACACGGGGGCGGGAGAAATCGGCGTACGAGCAGTACTTC. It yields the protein CSVYTRGREKSAYEQYF.

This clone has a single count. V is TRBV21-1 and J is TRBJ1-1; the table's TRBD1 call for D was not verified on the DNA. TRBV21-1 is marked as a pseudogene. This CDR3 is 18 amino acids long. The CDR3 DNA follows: TGTGCCAGCAGCAAAGGAAAACCGGGACACCGCATGAACACTGAAGCTTTCTTT. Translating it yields CASSKGKPGHRMNTEAFF.

CDR3 residues: CASSQGKGASNTGELFF. In DNA form, the CDR3 reads TGCGCCAGCAGCCAAGGCAAAGGGGCCTCGAACACCGGGGAGCTGTTTTTT. This chain uses TRBV4-1 with TRBJ2-2; possibly TRBD1 for D (5 bases). The length of the CDR3 is 17 residues. CDR1 and CDR2 (germline): MGHRA, YSYEKL. Between the trimmed V and J ends, which lost 1 base and 0 bases, there was a span of 12 bases.